One sample yielded the 12 T cell receptor beta chains listed below, sequenced in a study of cytomegalovirus exposure and HLA in healthy donors. 13 Jbeta primers and 60 Vbeta primers were used for the PCR. Sequenced by immunoSEQ multiplex PCR; TCRdb stores in-frame clones only, minus some. Here the sample spans approximately 80,000 clones, approximately 75% being singletons. Specimen: PBMCs. The receptors were gathered from a man between 60 and 70 years old in good health and CMV-seronegative.

In its sample, this clone was seen once. The J gene is TRBJ2-1, the V gene TRBV4-1, with 7 bases aligning to TRBD2. Germline V gives CDR1 MGHRA, CDR2 YSYEKL. The CDR3 spans 16 residues. The ends lost 0 bases at V and 4 bases at J; junction bases unmatched: 6. CDR3 sequence: CASSQDAQRGYNEQFF. In DNA form, the CDR3 reads TGCGCCAGCAGCCAAGATGCCCAGCGGGGATACAATGAGCAGTTCTTC.

As to this clone: At the DNA level, this CDR3 is encoded by other sequences in the same sample as well. The chain joins TRBV5-1 to TRBJ2-2; TRBD1 might be the D (5 bases). Germline loops: CDR1 SGHRS, CDR2 YFSETQ. V dropped 2 bases and J dropped 1 base, with 9 bases sitting between them. There are 15 residues in the CDR3. The CDR3 region has the DNA TGCGCCAGCAGCTTCAGGCAGGGGAACACCGGGGAGCTGTTTTTT. It encodes CASSFRQGNTGELFF.

V usage is TRBV7-9 and J usage is TRBJ2-1; 7 positions match TRBD2. Germline V gene sequence: CDR1 SEHNR, CDR2 FQNEAQ (reference sequence). With V trimmed by 2 bases and J by 4 bases, 11 bases remained unmatched. This CDR3 has 17 amino acids. CDR3 bases: TGTGCCAGCAGCTTAATTAACCAGCGGGGACCATACAATGAGCAGTTCTTC. Protein: CASSLINQRGPYNEQFF.

This clone was found a few times. The chain carries TRBV9 and TRBJ2-5, with 9 bases matching TRBD2. Germline V gives CDR1 SGDLS, CDR2 YYNGEE. The length of the CDR3 is 17 residues. V lost 0 bases and J lost 5; bases outside the gene matches: 11. In nucleotides, the CDR3 is TGTGCCAGCAGCGTAGCGGGACTTAGCGGGGGAGGGGAGACCCAGTACTTC. It yields the protein CASSVAGLSGGGETQYF.

The V gene is TRBV19, the J gene TRBJ2-5; 15 bases are a match to TRBD2. Germline CDR1 is LNHDA and CDR2 is SQIVND (reference sequence). There are 16 residues in the CDR3. The V and J ends lost 5 bases and 4 bases, in that order; junction bases with no gene match: 5. This CDR3 is CASSGRGLAGGETQYF. The CDR3 nucleotides read TGTGCCAGTAGTGGGAGGGGACTAGCGGGAGGAGAGACCCAGTACTTC.

The J gene is TRBJ2-2, the V gene TRBV7-3; 11 positions agree with TRBD1. Germline V gene sequence: CDR1 SGHTA, CDR2 FQGTGA. The CDR3 has 14 amino acids. V lost 5 bases, J lost 7 bases, and 3 bases stayed unmatched. CDR3 in DNA: TGTGCCAGCAGCCCGGGACAGGGGGGCGGGGAGCTGTTTTTT. This codes for CASSPGQGGGELFF.

The chain couples TRBV7-9 to TRBJ1-5; a possible D gene is TRBD1 (5 bases). V lost 5 bases and J 1 base, leaving 15 bases between the germline ends. The CDR3 is made up of 16 amino acids. CDR1 SEHNR and CDR2 FQNEAQ come from the germline V gene (reference sequence). CDR3 in amino acids: CASSGGVGTSNQPQHF. The DNA for the CDR3 is TGTGCCAGCAGCGGGGGGGTGGGAACAAGCAATCAGCCCCAGCATTTT. The variable domain in full, with the rest retrieved from reference TRBV7-9 and TRBJ1-5, is DTGVSQNPRHKITKRGQNVTFRCDPISEHNRLYWYRQTLGQGPEFLTYFQNEAQLEKSRLLSDRFSAERPKGSFSTLEIQRTEQGDSAMYLCASSGGVGTSNQPQHFGDGTRLSIL.

This clone was counted only a few times. The rearrangement links TRBV11-2 to TRBJ2-7, with D tentatively TRBD1 (5 bases). The V end lost 1 base, the J end lost 11 bases, and 9 bases lay between the germline ends. Germline CDR1 reads SGHAT; CDR2 reads FQNNGV. CDR3 size: 11 residues. CDR3: CASSLGGREYF. CDR3 in DNA: TGTGCCAGCAGCTTAGGGGGCAGGGAGTACTTC.

The chain carries TRBV2 and TRBJ1-1; the D gene is possibly TRBD1 (5 bases). Trimming shortened V by 7 bases and J by 1 base, and 10 bases separated the two germline ends. CDR3 length: 13 residues. The germline gives CDR1 SNHLY, CDR2 FYNNEI. The CDR3 protein is CASKDSENTEAFF. CDR3 coding DNA: TGTGCCAGCAAAGACAGCGAGAACACTGAAGCTTTCTTT.

This clone appeared a few times. The CDR3 nucleotides read TGCGCCAGCAGCCACCGCGCGGATGAAGCTTTCTTT. Its protein product is CASSHRADEAFF. This chain connects TRBV4-1 to TRBJ1-1; D gene unclear. Germline values: CDR1 MGHRA, CDR2 YSYEKL. Trimming shortened V by 3 bases and J by 7 bases, and 9 bases separated the two germline ends. The CDR3 is 12 amino acids.

This chain joins TRBV19 and TRBJ2-3; no definite D call. Looked up from germline, CDR1 is LNHDA and CDR2 is SQIVND (reference sequence). Between the trimmed V and J ends, which lost 5 bases and 5 bases, there was a span of 8 bases. This CDR3 is 12 amino acids long. For the CDR3, the DNA is TGTGCCAGTAGTCGCCTAGGAGATACGCAGTATTTT. Encoded protein: CASSRLGDTQYF. The variable domain in full, with the rest retrieved from reference TRBV19 and TRBJ2-3, is DGGITQSPKYLFRKEGQNVTLSCEQNLNHDAMYWYRQDPGQGLRLIYYSQIVNDFQKGDIAEGYSVSREKKESFPLTVTSAQKNPTAFYLCASSRLGDTQYFGPGTRLTVL.

The V and J genes are TRBV5-1 and TRBJ2-3; the match to TRBD2 covers 8 bases. Germline CDR1 SGHRS, CDR2 YFSETQ. With 0 bases clipped from V and 1 base from J, the junction kept 1 base outside the gene matches. The CDR3 runs to 15 residues. CDR3 nucleotide sequence: TGCGCCAGCAGCTTGGTCGGGGGGGGCACAGATACGCAGTATTTT. Its protein product is CASSLVGGGTDTQYF.